Presented here are 9 T cell receptor beta chains from one specimen sequenced in a study of blood T cell repertoires in COVID-19. The assay was immunoSEQ multiplex PCR, and TCRdb's table has in-frame clones only and misses some. The sample holds about 200,000 clones; about 80% are singletons and the top ten take about 7.8%. The sequenced sample was peripheral blood. Source of these receptors: an older woman with COVID-19, enrolled during active disease.

The chain is built from TRBV7-2 and TRBJ2-7; D may be TRBD1 (6 bases). The CDR3 length is 14 residues. Trimming took off 1 base at V and 5 bases at J, with 12 bases between the two ends. Germline-derived CDR1 and CDR2 are SGHTA and FQGNSA. CDR3 sequence: CASSLDRVVHEQYF. CDR3 coding DNA: TGTGCCAGCAGCTTAGACAGGGTGGTCCACGAGCAGTACTTC.

The CDR3: CASGPGQGLGTYNEQFF. DNA for the CDR3: TGTGCCAGCGGGCCGGGACAGGGCCTAGGCACCTACAATGAGCAGTTCTTC. The chain employs TRBV7-9 and TRBJ2-1; 9 positions agree with TRBD1. There are 17 residues in the CDR3. Germline-derived CDR1 and CDR2 are SEHNR and FQNEAQ (reference sequence). The V and J ends lost 8 bases and 2 bases, in that order; junction bases with no gene match: 13.

Here the CDR3 reads CASTPVRSTDTQYF. The CDR3 nucleotides read TGTGCCAGCACCCCCGTGAGGAGCACAGATACGCAGTATTTT. The rearrangement joins TRBV6-2 or TRBV6-3 to TRBJ2-3; D uncertain. This CDR3 region has 14 residues. V was pared by 7 bases and J by 0 bases, with 11 bases between. CDR1 is MNHEY, CDR2 SVGEGT, per germline.

The V and J genes are TRBV3-1 (or the pseudogene TRBV3-2) and TRBJ2-3; 7 bases agree with TRBD2. This CDR3 has 16 amino acids. The junction had 7 bases not matched to a gene; V was cut back by 0 bases and J by 4 bases. Germline loops: CDR1 LGHDT, CDR2 YNNKEL (reference sequence). CDR3 protein: CASSQEGLRGSDTQYF. The DNA for the CDR3 is TGTGCCAGCAGCCAAGAGGGACTAAGGGGCTCAGATACGCAGTATTTT.

V usage is TRBV6-5 and J usage is TRBJ2-1, with 14 bases lining up with TRBD2. Germline CDR1 reads MNHEY; CDR2 reads SVGAGI. With 4 bases clipped from V and 7 bases from J, the junction kept 6 bases outside the gene matches. This CDR3 has 16 residues. The DNA of the CDR3 is TGTGCCAGCAGTTCTACCGGACTAGCGGGGGGTAATGAGCAGTTCTTC. This gives the protein CASSSTGLAGGNEQFF.

The chain links TRBV18 to TRBJ2-7; 8 bases are shared with TRBD1. Germline loops: CDR1 KGHSH, CDR2 LQKENI. There are 17 residues in the CDR3. After removal of 3 bases from V and 2 bases from J, the junction contained 12 bases not matched to a gene. The CDR3 protein is CASSPGIGTGAPYEQYF. DNA of the CDR3: TGTGCCAGCTCACCGGGGATTGGGACAGGAGCCCCCTACGAGCAGTACTTC.

The J gene is TRBJ2-3, the V gene TRBV11-2; D unclear. CDR1 and CDR2 from the germline V gene are SGHAT and FQNNGV. The CDR3 extends over 16 amino acids. V lost 3 bases to trimming and J lost 5 bases, with 18 bases between them. CDR3 coding DNA: TGTGCCAGCAGCTTGGGCGCACGCCTTCTCGGAGATACGCAGTATTTT. This gives the protein CASSLGARLLGDTQYF.

This rearrangement joins TRBV27 to TRBJ2-2; 9 bases align to TRBD1. V shed 6 bases, J shed 4 bases, and the junction held 6 bases outside the gene matches. Germline V gene sequence: CDR1 MNHEY, CDR2 SMNVEV (reference sequence). This CDR3 has 15 residues. The CDR3 protein is CASRRTGVTTGELFF. The CDR3 region has the DNA TGTGCCAGCAGGAGGACAGGGGTCACCACCGGGGAGCTGTTTTTT.

This rearrangement joins TRBV11-2 to TRBJ1-3; D gene ambiguous. Germline V gene data show CDR1 as SGHAT and CDR2 as FQNNGV. The V and J ends lost 1 base and 0 bases respectively, with 10 bases between them. There are 16 residues in the CDR3. CDR3 coding DNA: TGTGCCAGCAGCTTAGGGCCCACCAACTCTGGAAACACCATATATTTT. It is translated as CASSLGPTNSGNTIYF.